This T cell receptor beta chain was identified in a study of immune evolution from preneoplasia to lung adenocarcinoma. Clones were read by immunoSEQ multiplex PCR, and TCRdb kept only the in-frame ones, dropping some. In the table there are around 13,000 clones, 80% of which are singletons. Trimming took 6 bases from V and 6 from J; bases not matched to a gene: 2. The germline CDR1 and CDR2 sequences are MNHNS and SASEGT. The CDR3 runs 13 residues. This clonotype was obtained from a person between 70 and 80 years old with lung adenocarcinoma. Sequencing used FFPE minimally invasive lung adenocarcinoma tissue. The chain has TRBV6-1 and TRBJ1-6; TRBD1 matches 7 bases. DNA of the CDR3: TGTGCCAGCAGGGGACAGTCTAATTCACCCCTCCACTTT. Amino acid sequence: CASRGQSNSPLHF.